This T cell receptor beta chain was found in a study of T cells in localized non-small cell lung cancer. Of note for this clone: Its target is not known.

Method: immunoSEQ multiplex PCR; TCRdb's copy keeps in-frame clones and lacks some. The data contain 20,000 to 25,000 clones, approximately 87% of them singletons. Losses at the gene ends were 6 bases for V and 4 bases for J; bases not matched to a gene: 4. Germline lookup yields CDR1 SGDLS and CDR2 YYNGEE. The CDR3 is 13 amino acids. Study findings and constraints: The study sequenced only one region of the tumor. As a result, intratumor heterogeneity could not be excluded and remains possible. Uninvolved adjacent lung had the highest recorded T cell clonality, with tumor below it.

This chain links TRBV9 with TRBJ1-3; TRBD1 matches 7 bases. The sample consisted of PBMCs, taken before any cancer treatment. The sequence derives from a man aged 35 to 69 with stage II lung adenocarcinoma. The CDR3 is CASTQGGGNTIYF. CDR3 bases: TGTGCCAGCACCCAGGGGGGCGGAAACACCATATATTTT.